This section outlines one TCR beta chain sequence together with its context. Only in-frame clones appear in the TCRdb table, and some are missing; sequencing was by immunoSEQ multiplex PCR. The sample carries about 86,000 clones, 89% recorded once. Relapses following autologous stem cell transplantation were seen in all patients, with brentuximab vedotin exposure varying. This CDR3 comprises 8 residues. The germline V gene has CDR1 KGHSH and CDR2 LQKENI. Trimming removed 8 bases from V and 13 bases from J, with 9 bases in between. This sample was taken from a study of PD-1 blockade in classical Hodgkin lymphoma.

Source: peripheral blood mononuclear cells (PBMCs), taken before the second cycle of nivolumab. The receptor was derived from a human donor with classical Hodgkin lymphoma. The genes are TRBV18 and TRBJ2-7; D not certain. The CDR3 here is CASARIYF. CDR3 DNA: TGTGCCAGCGCAAGAATTTACTTC. The whole variable domain, remainder taken from reference TRBV18 and TRBJ2-7, is NAGVMQNPRHLVRRRGQEARLRCSPMKGHSHVYWYRQLPEEGLKFMVYLQKENIIDESGMPKERFSAEFPKEGPSILRIQQVVRGDSAAYFCASARIYFGPGTRLTVT.